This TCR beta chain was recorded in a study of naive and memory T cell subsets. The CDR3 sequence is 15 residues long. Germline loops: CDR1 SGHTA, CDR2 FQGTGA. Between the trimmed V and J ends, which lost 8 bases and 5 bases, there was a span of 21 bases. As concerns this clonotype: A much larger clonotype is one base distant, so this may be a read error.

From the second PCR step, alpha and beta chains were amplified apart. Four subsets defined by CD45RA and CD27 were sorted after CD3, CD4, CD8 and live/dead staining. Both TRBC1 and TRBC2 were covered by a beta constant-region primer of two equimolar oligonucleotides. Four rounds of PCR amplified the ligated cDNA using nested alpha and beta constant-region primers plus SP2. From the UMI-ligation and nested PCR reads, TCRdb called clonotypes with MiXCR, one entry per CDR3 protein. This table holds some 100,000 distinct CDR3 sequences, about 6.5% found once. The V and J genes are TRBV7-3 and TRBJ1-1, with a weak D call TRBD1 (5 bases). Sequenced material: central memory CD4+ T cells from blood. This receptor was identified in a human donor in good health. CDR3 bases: TGTGCCAGCGGCCGCGTCGGGGGGGAAGGGACTGAAGCTTTCTTT. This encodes CASGRVGGEGTEAFF.